This TCR beta chain was sequenced during a study of cytomegalovirus exposure and HLA in healthy donors (dated by TCRdb to about 2017). Some background on the complete study: According to an earlier analysis of a few hundred of the donors, 150 million to 200 million T cells yielded 120 million or so unique TCR beta sequences and around 300 Gb of sequence data. An early release covering just under 650 HLA-typed donors comprised about 320 gigabases of sequencing data and around 80 million unique TCR sequences. The genetic ancestry cluster associated with self-reported Caucasian donors included about 84% of the 350 to 500 genotyped donors. The aim of the study was to test whether cataloging public T cell receptors could identify signatures of past pathogen exposure. The T cell repertoires of about 700 subjects were profiled by immunosequencing and related to cytomegalovirus serostatus. In addition to the first cohort of approximately 650 subjects, a separate validation cohort of over 90 different subjects was used. The study combined high-throughput TCR immunosequencing, statistical association of individual TCRs with disease status, and machine learning to predict cytomegalovirus infection status. To study patterns of TCR occurrence, a later analysis re-analyzed previously published TCR beta repertoires from around 700 donors and added high-resolution HLA genotyping. The later analysis used no new phenotypic data to find candidate immune exposures, relying instead on TCR beta sequences and their occurrence across donors. An earlier analysis of 587 of the donors used high-throughput TCR beta sequencing to judge whether each TCR beta V gene segment behaved as functional or pseudogenic. Alongside the repertoire data, information on donor age, sex, ethnicity and CMV serostatus was compiled. Genome-wide SNP genotypes for about 65% of the roughly 670 donors were used in a later genetic analysis, which treated that subset as a discovery cohort. Every repertoire in the discovery cohort had been generated on one and the same sequencing platform. Both class I and class II loci were covered by HLA typing, at four-digit resolution. The number of typed donors differed by locus: 629-630 for A, B, C, DRB1 and DQB1; approximately 530 for DQA1; 606 for DPA1; and approximately 450 for DPB1. Because of strong linkage in the cohort, roughly five DR-DQ haplotypes were treated as single units for association and clustering. Among about 400 genotyped donors of the cohort, an average of around 250,000 unique TCR beta nucleotide sequences was sequenced per donor, of which 15% to 20% were non-productive. General findings and caveats noted by the study authors: CMV serostatus was the only immune exposure information available for the cohort. When HLA alleles, especially DR and DQ, strongly co-occurred, TCR associations were difficult to assign to individual alleles. Presence/absence analyses assumed roughly uniform sequencing depth across donors, an assumption that may not hold. A group of highly shared sequence variants was considered likely to be a technical artifact of the sequencing pipeline. This cohort had only TCR beta chains sequenced, and the lack of alpha or paired-chain data limited which features could be detected. Because the 87-base-pair reads could not distinguish some IMGT-functional V segments, including TRBV6-2 and TRBV6-3, those segments were excluded. In vitro tests confirmed that a few of the cytomegalovirus-associated TCR beta chains recognize cytomegalovirus antigens. While some public TCRs were present in many individuals, most TCR sequences turned up only very rarely across donors. Several of the top co-occurrence clusters appeared to be linked to parvovirus B19, influenza, CMV and Epstein-Barr virus, according to a later analysis. The authors suggested that the approach could potentially be extended to other disease states and immunological phenotypes. A further reported finding was that TCR beta sequences accurately predicted the HLA-A and HLA-B alleles for most subjects in the first cohort. In the study, around 150 TCR beta chains were listed as associated with cytomegalovirus. In a later genetic analysis, fewer N-insertions in productive TCRs were reported among donors in an Asian-associated ancestry cluster than the roughly 670-donor mean. A later analysis found that TCR association rates varied across HLA loci, with DRB1 alleles showing the most associated TCRs and HLA-C alleles the fewest. Broadly in line with IMGT annotations, most TCR beta V segments showed up in productive rearrangements about 87% or about 30% of the time in an earlier analysis of several hundred of the donors. Most CMV-associated TCR beta chains appeared to be HLA-restricted in a later analysis, and the HLA associations seemed to be driven largely by CMV exposure. Seventeen rarely observed V segments, including chromosome 9 orphons, were excluded from the earlier analysis of almost 600 of the donors because counts were too low. Specific HLA alleles were associated with more than 15,000 TCR beta sequences at a false discovery rate of 0.05 in a later analysis. Compared with equally common non-associated chains, HLA-associated TCR beta chains in a later analysis were more clonally expanded and had lower generation probabilities. Because HLA typing was missing for some donors at each locus, association tests included only the typed subset. In a later genetic analysis, a missense DCLRE1C variant was associated with V-gene and J-gene trimming of TCR beta chains, and the association was replicated in an independent cohort. The classifier was reported to diagnose cytomegalovirus status with high specificity and sensitivity in both the original and validation cohorts. Linkage disequilibrium might explain the correlated functional status among segregating V segments, but an unknown experimental factor could not be excluded.

From the germline V gene, CDR1 is MNHNS and CDR2 is SASEGT. The CDR3 covers 15 residues, taking in both the cysteine and the phenylalanine. Here the CDR3 DNA is all that survives: 45 bases in frame from base 1. Relative to germline, V is missing 5 bases and J is missing 4 bases, with 7 bases of the junction outside any gene match. The protocol used for the library was the immunoSEQ multiplex PCR assay. A mixture of 60 forward primers for TCR Vbeta segments and 13 reverse primers for TCR Jbeta segments was used in the multiplex PCR. Amplification of the CDR3 region of rearranged TCR beta genes was performed with a multiplex PCR assay on genomic DNA. On the Illumina HiSeq System, the amplified TCR beta libraries were sequenced as 87-base-pair reads. The authors' analysis ran thus. A later analysis counted some 74 million unique TCR beta chains across the 600 to 850 repertoires, and 9 million to 14 million of these chains were shared by at least two donors. To remove PCR and sequencing errors, raw reads were error-corrected and collapsed into unique sequences using a nearest-neighbor algorithm that merged closely related sequences. To assign V, D and J gene segments, CDR3 sequences were aligned to IMGT reference sequences. Each retained sequence needed at least a six-nucleotide match to both a V gene segment and a J gene segment. Rearrangements were called productive when the CDR3 lacked stop codons and stayed in frame with V and J; all others were non-productive. Following IMGT convention, CDR3 was defined as the stretch from the second conserved V-encoded cysteine to the conserved J-encoded phenylalanine. In an earlier analysis of approximately 500 of the donors, sequences lacking an unambiguous match to a single V gene segment were excluded. In an earlier analysis of several hundred of the donors, V segments were called functional above 56.7% productive rearrangements and were called segregating when the between-donor standard deviation exceeded 5%. To diagnose cytomegalovirus status from the catalog of TCR beta chain sequences, a statistical classification framework was built. In a later analysis, TCR nucleotide sequences were compared against IMGT/GENE-DB human TR gene sequences so that V and J genes could be assigned. In a later analysis, CDR3 sequences and most-parsimonious VDJ recombination scenarios were assigned using the TCRdist pipeline. In a later analysis, each TCR beta chain was defined by its CDR3 amino acid sequence together with its V-gene family, and reads without a unique V-gene family were excluded. A later analysis removed 592 highly shared, low-generation-probability nucleotide sequences to deal with suspected cross-contamination and a sequencing artifact. In a later analysis, a clonal expansion index for each public chain was calculated from normalized within-repertoire ranks of inferred template counts. Generation probabilities in a later analysis came from a VDJ recombination model fitted to out-of-frame rearrangements, and those results were checked against IGoR. A later analysis scored TCR-TCR, TCR-HLA and TCR-CMV co-occurrence with hypergeometric tests, applying a repertoire-size bias correction to TCR pairs. A later analysis estimated false discovery rates by permuting HLA or CMV assignments 20 times. In a later analysis, co-occurring TCRs were grouped using DBSCAN, with TCRdist sequence similarity added in when clustering inside HLA-allele-positive subsets. For co-occurrence clustering, repertoires with fewer than 30,000 or more than 120,000 public chains were excluded, along with roughly 5 repertoires with anomalous nucleotide sharing. Drawn from immuneACCESS, this table holds only the in-frame rearrangements with V and J called that TCRdb kept. Clones are partly lost; checked studies trace under half to an unresolved V gene and leave the rest unexplained. D and trimming come from the DNA, and the V and J calls and clone size come from that table. This sample's table has entries for around 140,000 clones. 0.8% to 1% of the sample rests with the top ten.

Notes on this clone: There is no known antigen for this receptor.

The cohort was made up of about 610 healthy bone marrow donors. Cohort members were all nominally healthy when sampled, although unrecorded immune exposures were likely present. The donor tested CMV seronegative, placing the donor among the roughly 400 seronegative members of the cohort. A peripheral blood sample was collected from each donor, and TCR beta sequencing was performed on peripheral blood mononuclear cells. Genomic DNA extraction from the blood cell samples was performed with the Qiagen DNeasy Blood Extraction Kit. The chain uses TRBV6-1 and TRBJ2-2, and 7 junctional nucleotides match TRBD1. Source material: PBMCs. The sequence was obtained from a male donor in good health and CMV-seronegative. The CDR3 loop reads CASSQDRSGTGELFF. The DNA sequence is as follows: TGTGCCAGCAGTCAGGACAGGTCGGGCACCGGGGAGCTGTTTTTT.